This is a list of T cell receptor beta chains from one sample in a study of OX40 agonist ivuxolimab in advanced cancers. Some clones are missing from TCRdb's copy, which holds only in-frame ones; the method was immunoSEQ multiplex PCR. The repertoire includes about 46,000 clones, about 88% of them detected once, and around 3.5% sits in the top ten. Sequences were derived from CD4+ or CD8+ T cells sorted from blood, sampled in a trial of the OX40 agonist ivuxolimab. Receptors were obtained from an adult with an advanced solid tumor such as melanoma, head and neck, liver or kidney cancer. Both conserved end residues are part of each CDR3. A D gene is named only where the DNA matches it firmly. Clone sizes are given selectively: once, few, many, or a class where the clone is expanded.

cdr3_nt: TGTGCCAGCAGTTTCGGAGGGGTGAACACTGAAGCTTTCTTT; cdr3_aa: CASSFGGVNTEAFF; j_call: TRBJ1-1; clone_size: .; v_call: TRBV28; d_call: .
cdr3_nt: TGTGCCAGCAGTGGGAGAGGGGGAAATCAGCCCCAGCATTTT; cdr3_aa: CASSGRGGNQPQHF; j_call: TRBJ1-5; clone_size: .; v_call: TRBV6-5; d_call: .
cdr3_nt: TGTGCCAGCAGTGATTCGCTAGCGCCAGATACGCAGTATTTT; cdr3_aa: CASSDSLAPDTQYF; j_call: TRBJ2-3; clone_size: .; v_call: TRBV6-1; d_call: .
cdr3_nt: TGTGCCAGCAGCTTAACGTTACCAGATACGCAGTATTTT; cdr3_aa: CASSLTLPDTQYF; j_call: TRBJ2-3; clone_size: .; v_call: TRBV7-3; d_call: .
cdr3_nt: TGTGCCAGCAGTATCCATCAGCCCCAGCATTTT; cdr3_aa: CASSIHQPQHF; j_call: TRBJ1-5; clone_size: .; v_call: TRBV2; d_call: .
cdr3_nt: TGTGCCAGCAGCTTCAGACAGGGTGGGAAACTGTTTTTT; cdr3_aa: CASSFRQGGKLFF; j_call: TRBJ1-4; clone_size: .; v_call: TRBV5-6; d_call: TRBD1
cdr3_nt: TGTGCCAGCAGCTTAGAACGTGAGTCTGAAGCTTTCTTT; cdr3_aa: CASSLERESEAFF; j_call: TRBJ1-1; clone_size: .; v_call: TRBV11-1; d_call: .
cdr3_nt: TGTGCCAGTAGTATAGGCGGGACAGCTAATGAAAAACTGTTTTTT; cdr3_aa: CASSIGGTANEKLFF; j_call: TRBJ1-4; clone_size: .; v_call: TRBV19; d_call: TRBD1
cdr3_nt: TGTGCCAGCAGCCGCCAGCTCAGCTACGAGCAGTACTTC; cdr3_aa: CASSRQLSYEQYF; j_call: TRBJ2-7; clone_size: .; v_call: TRBV6-5; d_call: .
cdr3_nt: TGTGCCAGCAGCCAAGATCTGGGGGCTAGTTCACCCCTCCACTTT; cdr3_aa: CASSQDLGASSPLHF; j_call: TRBJ1-6; clone_size: .; v_call: TRBV4-2; d_call: .
cdr3_nt: TGTGCCTGGAGTAGGGGTTGGACTGAAGCTTTCTTT; cdr3_aa: CAWSRGWTEAFF; j_call: TRBJ1-1; clone_size: .; v_call: TRBV30; d_call: .
cdr3_nt: TGTGCCATCAGTGGCGTATCTGAAGCTTTCTTT; cdr3_aa: CAISGVSEAFF; j_call: TRBJ1-1; clone_size: .; v_call: TRBV10-3; d_call: .
cdr3_nt: TGTGCCAGCAAGGAGGGGAGTAGCAATCAGCCCCAGCATTTT; cdr3_aa: CASKEGSSNQPQHF; j_call: TRBJ1-5; clone_size: .; v_call: TRBV6-5; d_call: .
cdr3_nt: TGTGCCAGCAGTCGTTGGGACACCTCCGCCCCCTACGAGCAGTACTTC; cdr3_aa: CASSRWDTSAPYEQYF; j_call: TRBJ2-7; clone_size: .; v_call: TRBV27; d_call: .
cdr3_nt: TGTGCCAGCAGCTTAGCGGGGCCGGAGACCCAGTACTTC; cdr3_aa: CASSLAGPETQYF; j_call: TRBJ2-5; clone_size: .; v_call: TRBV5-4; d_call: TRBD2
cdr3_nt: TGTGCCAGTAGTACCCCGACAGTAACTAGCGGGAGGGGTCCAGATACGCAGTATTTT; cdr3_aa: CASSTPTVTSGRGPDTQYF; j_call: TRBJ2-3; clone_size: .; v_call: TRBV19; d_call: TRBD2
cdr3_nt: TGCGCCAGCAGAGCCCCATCCACAGATACGCAGTATTTT; cdr3_aa: CASRAPSTDTQYF; j_call: TRBJ2-3; clone_size: .; v_call: TRBV4-1; d_call: .
cdr3_nt: TGTGCCAGCAGTTTCGGACAGGGCGATGGCTACACCTTC; cdr3_aa: CASSFGQGDGYTF; j_call: TRBJ1-2; clone_size: .; v_call: TRBV6-5; d_call: TRBD1
cdr3_nt: TGCAGCGTTCAACAGGGAGCTGGAAACACCATATATTTT; cdr3_aa: CSVQQGAGNTIYF; j_call: TRBJ1-3; clone_size: once; v_call: TRBV29-1; d_call: .
cdr3_nt: TGTGCCATCAGTGAGTCATGGGGGAAAAGCAATCAGCCCCAGCATTTT; cdr3_aa: CAISESWGKSNQPQHF; j_call: TRBJ1-5; clone_size: .; v_call: TRBV10-3; d_call: .
cdr3_nt: TGTGCCAGCAGCCCCCGGGGACAGGGAGTTATCTACGAGCAGTACTTC; cdr3_aa: CASSPRGQGVIYEQYF; j_call: TRBJ2-7; clone_size: .; v_call: TRBV9; d_call: TRBD1
cdr3_nt: TGCAGCGTAGAATTCCCCGACACAGATACGCAGTATTTT; cdr3_aa: CSVEFPDTDTQYF; j_call: TRBJ2-3; clone_size: .; v_call: TRBV29-1; d_call: .
cdr3_nt: TGTGCCAGCAGCCGGACAGGGCTAGGTGGCTACACCTTC; cdr3_aa: CASSRTGLGGYTF; j_call: TRBJ1-2; clone_size: .; v_call: TRBV5-6; d_call: TRBD1
cdr3_nt: TGCGCCAGTCGGAGTACCCAAGGGACTGAAGCTTTCTTT; cdr3_aa: CASRSTQGTEAFF; j_call: TRBJ1-1; clone_size: .; v_call: TRBV10-2; d_call: .
cdr3_nt: TGTGCCTGGAGCACCGGACAGGGCAGGAGCACAGATACGCAGTATTTT; cdr3_aa: CAWSTGQGRSTDTQYF; j_call: TRBJ2-3; clone_size: .; v_call: TRBV30; d_call: TRBD1
cdr3_nt: TGTGCCAGCAGCCGGTCGAGGCTGGACACAGATACGCAGTATTTT; cdr3_aa: CASSRSRLDTDTQYF; j_call: TRBJ2-3; clone_size: .; v_call: TRBV9; d_call: .
cdr3_nt: TGTGCCAGCAGTTCAATAGCGGGACCTGGCGAGCAGTTCTTC; cdr3_aa: CASSSIAGPGEQFF; j_call: TRBJ2-1; clone_size: .; v_call: TRBV6-1; d_call: TRBD2
cdr3_nt: TGCAGCGTTGGACTAGCGGGGAGAACAGATACGCAGTATTTT; cdr3_aa: CSVGLAGRTDTQYF; j_call: TRBJ2-3; clone_size: few; v_call: TRBV29-1; d_call: TRBD2